This TCR beta chain comes out of a study of blood T cell repertoires in COVID-19 (dated by TCRdb to 2020 to 2022). For context, the study as a whole: Collaborator samples came from the United States, Italy and Spain and covered acute and convalescent phases of COVID-19. The material from the prospective study consisted of cDNA or gDNA derived from T cells, B-cell-depleted T cells, or PBMCs. Deeply sampled blood TCRbeta repertoires from subjects exposed to, actively infected with, or recovered from COVID-19 were included in the dataset. A freely available public database, intended as a resource for researchers studying the immune response to SARS-CoV-2, is where the repertoires were released. The samples were drawn from two sources: the first 160 participants of the ongoing ImmuneRACE study, and 1,200 or so subjects contributed by 6 global collaborators. Sample metadata almost always included a de-identified subject ID, COVID-19 status, age in years and sex. Where available, HLA class I and class II types were taken from metadata supplied by the sample provider and were not determined by assay-based typing. What the authors observed across the whole study: The quantity of clinical and demographic metadata differed by source and by participant and was supplied without curation.

Whole blood was collected in K2EDTA tubes by collaborating institutions according to the institutions' own protocols. For TCRbeta analysis, collaborator samples were shipped as frozen whole blood, as isolated PBMCs, or as DNA extracted from either sample type. In regard to this clone: The clone's antigen remains unknown. No base qualities exist here, and no much larger clone lies one base off it.

From the cysteine through the phenylalanine, the CDR3 covers 14 amino acids. This entry keeps only the CDR3 DNA: 42 bases, framed from base 1. According to the germline V gene, CDR1 reads SGHTA and CDR2 reads FQGTGA. The junction shows trimming of 5 bases on V and 8 bases on J, and the gene matches do not reach 8 bases of it. TCRbeta CDR3 regions were amplified from genomic DNA using the immunoSEQ Assay, a bias-controlled multiplex PCR. The authors' pipeline ran thus. Within the assay, amplification of reference gene primers was used to estimate how many nucleated cells each sample contained. To quantify the absolute abundance of each unique TCRbeta CDR3 rearrangement, sequence reads were collapsed and filtered. Productive Simpson clonality was computed per sample as the square root of Simpson's diversity index over productive rearrangements. TCRdb retrieved this table from immuneACCESS and kept in-frame rearrangements only. Not all clones are present; in checked studies, unresolved V genes account for under half, and no reason is known for the remainder. V, J and clone size were drawn from that table, and D and trimming were deduced from the DNA. The sample table contains some 96,000 clones; only one count was recorded for around four fifths of them. 9% to 14% of the sample lies in the top ten.

The source material was peripheral blood. The sequence was collected from a woman between 65 and 79 years old with acute or convalescent COVID-19. Recombination joined TRBV7-3 with TRBJ2-2; TRBD1 matches 7 bases in the middle. The encoded CDR3 is CASSPIGGWGELFF. The DNA sequence follows: TGTGCCAGCAGCCCTATAGGGGGCTGGGGGGAGCTGTTTTTT.